This TCR beta chain originates from a study of cytomegalovirus exposure and HLA in healthy donors. Study outcomes and limitations: A later analysis found that most CMV-associated TCR beta chains appeared HLA-restricted. Some V segments (TRBV6-2 and TRBV6-3 among them) were excluded as indistinguishable. The number of N-insertions in an Asian-associated ancestry cluster was reportedly below the roughly 670-donor mean in a later analysis. The study had only CMV serostatus as immune exposure information.

Notes on this clone: Its antigen is unidentified.

Trimming pared 0 bases from V and 2 bases from J, leaving 9 bases between. This CDR3 has 14 residues. CDR1 is SGHDT, CDR2 YYEEEE, per germline. Amplification used 60 Vbeta primers and 13 Jbeta primers. Clones were read by immunoSEQ multiplex PCR, and TCRdb kept only the in-frame ones, dropping some. Of some 160,000 clones listed, 60% to 80% are singletons. The sample consisted of PBMCs. The J gene is TRBJ2-7, the V gene TRBV5-6; the D is unclear. The clonotype originates from a woman aged 25-40 years in good health and CMV-seronegative. CDR3 residues: CASSLVGYPYEQYF. DNA for the CDR3: TGTGCCAGCAGCTTGGTCGGTTACCCCTACGAGCAGTACTTC.